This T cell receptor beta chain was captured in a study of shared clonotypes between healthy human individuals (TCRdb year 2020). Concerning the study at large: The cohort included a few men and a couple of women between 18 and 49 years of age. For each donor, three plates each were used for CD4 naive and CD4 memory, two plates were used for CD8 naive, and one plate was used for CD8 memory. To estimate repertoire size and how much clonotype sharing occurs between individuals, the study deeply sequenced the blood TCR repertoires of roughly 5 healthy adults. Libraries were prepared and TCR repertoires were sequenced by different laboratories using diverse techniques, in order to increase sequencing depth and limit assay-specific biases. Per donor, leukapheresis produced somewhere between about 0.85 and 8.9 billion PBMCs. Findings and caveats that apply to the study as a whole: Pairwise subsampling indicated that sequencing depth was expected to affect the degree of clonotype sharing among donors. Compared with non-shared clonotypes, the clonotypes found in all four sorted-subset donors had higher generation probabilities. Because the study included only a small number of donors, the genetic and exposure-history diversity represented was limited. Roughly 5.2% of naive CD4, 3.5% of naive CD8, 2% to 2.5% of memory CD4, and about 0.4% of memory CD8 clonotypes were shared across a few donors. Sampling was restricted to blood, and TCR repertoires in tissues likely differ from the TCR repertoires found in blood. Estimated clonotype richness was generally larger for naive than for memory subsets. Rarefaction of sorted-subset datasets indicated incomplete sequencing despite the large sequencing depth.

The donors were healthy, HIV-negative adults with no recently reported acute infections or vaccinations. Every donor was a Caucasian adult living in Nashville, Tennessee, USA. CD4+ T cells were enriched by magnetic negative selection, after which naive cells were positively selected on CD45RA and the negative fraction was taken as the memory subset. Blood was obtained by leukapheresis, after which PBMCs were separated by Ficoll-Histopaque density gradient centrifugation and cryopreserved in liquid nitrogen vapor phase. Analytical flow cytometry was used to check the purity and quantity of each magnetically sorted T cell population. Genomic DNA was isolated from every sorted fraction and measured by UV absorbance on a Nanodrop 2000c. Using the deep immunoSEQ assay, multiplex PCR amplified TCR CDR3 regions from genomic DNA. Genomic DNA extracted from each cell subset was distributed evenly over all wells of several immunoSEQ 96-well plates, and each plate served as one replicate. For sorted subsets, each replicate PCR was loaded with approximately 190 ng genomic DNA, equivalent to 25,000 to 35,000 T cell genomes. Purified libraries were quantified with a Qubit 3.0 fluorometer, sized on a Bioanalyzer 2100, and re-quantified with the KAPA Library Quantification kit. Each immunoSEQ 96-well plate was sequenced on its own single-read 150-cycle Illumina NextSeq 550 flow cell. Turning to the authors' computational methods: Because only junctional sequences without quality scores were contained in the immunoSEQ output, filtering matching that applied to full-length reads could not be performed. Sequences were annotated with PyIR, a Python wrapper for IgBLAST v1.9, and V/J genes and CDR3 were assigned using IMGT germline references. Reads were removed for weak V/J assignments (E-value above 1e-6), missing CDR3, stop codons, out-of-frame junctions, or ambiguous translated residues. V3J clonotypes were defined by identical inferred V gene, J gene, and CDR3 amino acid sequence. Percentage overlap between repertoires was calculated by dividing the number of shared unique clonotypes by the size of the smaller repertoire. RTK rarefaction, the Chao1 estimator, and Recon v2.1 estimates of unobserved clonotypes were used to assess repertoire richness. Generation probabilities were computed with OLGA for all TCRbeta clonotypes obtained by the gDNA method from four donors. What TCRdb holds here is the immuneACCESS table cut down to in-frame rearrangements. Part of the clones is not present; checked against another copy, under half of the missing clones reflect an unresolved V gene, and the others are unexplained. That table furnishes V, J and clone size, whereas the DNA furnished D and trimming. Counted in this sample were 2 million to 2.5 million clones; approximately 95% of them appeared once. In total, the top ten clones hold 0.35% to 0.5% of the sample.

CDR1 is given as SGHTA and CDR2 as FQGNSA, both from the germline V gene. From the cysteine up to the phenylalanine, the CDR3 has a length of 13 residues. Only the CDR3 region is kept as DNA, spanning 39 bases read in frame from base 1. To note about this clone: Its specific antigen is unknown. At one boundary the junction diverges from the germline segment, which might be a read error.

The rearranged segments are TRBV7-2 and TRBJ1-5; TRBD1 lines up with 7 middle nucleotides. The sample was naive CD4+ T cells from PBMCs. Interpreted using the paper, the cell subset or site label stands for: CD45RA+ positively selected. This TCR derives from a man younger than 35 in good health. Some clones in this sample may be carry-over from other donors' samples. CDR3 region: CASSPTGTVSFFF. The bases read TGTGCCAGCAGCCCAACCGGGACAGTATCCTTTTTTTTT.